The sample holds a few counts of the clone carrying this T cell receptor beta chain. The data stem from a study of T cells in Graves' hyperthyroidism and ophthalmopathy. The CDR3 regions of TCR beta were amplified from RNA transcripts. A first-round RT-PCR of the TCR CDR3 used the HTBI primer set. TCRdb used MiXCR to reprocess the multiplex PCR reads, holding one entry per CDR3 protein. The sample lists roughly 150,000 distinct CDR3 sequences, about 9.4% seen once, with roughly a fifth in the top ten. V was shortened by 4 bases and J by 1 base, with 7 bases between the two germline ends. CDR1 and CDR2 (germline): MGHRA, YSYEKL. The length of the CDR3 is 13 residues.

The receptor was isolated from a woman aged 18-29 years with Graves' hyperthyroidism that later progressed to Graves' ophthalmopathy. The source material was blood. The V call is TRBV4-1, the J call TRBJ1-1; D not resolved. The CDR3 region is CASSLTSNTEAFF. Here the CDR3 DNA reads TGCGCCAGCAGCCTTACATCGAACACTGAAGCTTTCTTT.